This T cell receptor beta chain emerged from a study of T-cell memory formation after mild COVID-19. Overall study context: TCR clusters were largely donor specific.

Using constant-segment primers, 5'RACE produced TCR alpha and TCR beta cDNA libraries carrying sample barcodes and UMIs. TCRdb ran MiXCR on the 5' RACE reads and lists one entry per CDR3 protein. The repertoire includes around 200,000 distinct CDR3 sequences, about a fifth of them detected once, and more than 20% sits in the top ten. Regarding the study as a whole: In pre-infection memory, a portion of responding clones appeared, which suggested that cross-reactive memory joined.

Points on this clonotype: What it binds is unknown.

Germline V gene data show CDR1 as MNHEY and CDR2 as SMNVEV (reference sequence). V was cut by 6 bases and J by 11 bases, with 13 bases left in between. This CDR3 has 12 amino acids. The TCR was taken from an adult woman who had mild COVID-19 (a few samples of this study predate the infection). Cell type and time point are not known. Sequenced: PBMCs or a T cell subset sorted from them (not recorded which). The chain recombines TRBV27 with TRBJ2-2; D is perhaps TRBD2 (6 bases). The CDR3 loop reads CASSELAGELFF. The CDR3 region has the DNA TGTGCCAGCAGCGAACTAGCAGGCGAGCTGTTTTTT.